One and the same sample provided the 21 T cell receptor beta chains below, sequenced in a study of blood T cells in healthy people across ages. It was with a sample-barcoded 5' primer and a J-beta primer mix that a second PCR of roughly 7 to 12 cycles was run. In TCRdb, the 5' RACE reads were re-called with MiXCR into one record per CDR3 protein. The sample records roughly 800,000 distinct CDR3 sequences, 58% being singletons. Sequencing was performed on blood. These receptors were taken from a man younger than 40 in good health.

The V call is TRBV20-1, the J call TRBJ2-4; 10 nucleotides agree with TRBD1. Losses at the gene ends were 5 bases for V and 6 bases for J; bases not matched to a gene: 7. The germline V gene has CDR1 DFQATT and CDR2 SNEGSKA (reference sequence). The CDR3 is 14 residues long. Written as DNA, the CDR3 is TGCAGTGCTCCCGAGGGACAGGGGTTAAACATTCAGTACTTC. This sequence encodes CSAPEGQGLNIQYF.

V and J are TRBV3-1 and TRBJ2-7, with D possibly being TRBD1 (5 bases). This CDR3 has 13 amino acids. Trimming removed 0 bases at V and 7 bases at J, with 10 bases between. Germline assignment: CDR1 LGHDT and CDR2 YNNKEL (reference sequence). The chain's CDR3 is CASSQDRRDEQYF. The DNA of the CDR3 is TGTGCCAGCAGCCAAGATCGCAGGGATGAGCAGTACTTC.

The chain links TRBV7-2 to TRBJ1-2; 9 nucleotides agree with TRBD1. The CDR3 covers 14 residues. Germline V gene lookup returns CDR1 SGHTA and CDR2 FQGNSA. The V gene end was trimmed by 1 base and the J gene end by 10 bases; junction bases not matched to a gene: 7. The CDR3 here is CASSLDRWTGAYTF. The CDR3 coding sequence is TGTGCCAGCAGCTTAGATAGGTGGACAGGGGCCTACACCTTC.

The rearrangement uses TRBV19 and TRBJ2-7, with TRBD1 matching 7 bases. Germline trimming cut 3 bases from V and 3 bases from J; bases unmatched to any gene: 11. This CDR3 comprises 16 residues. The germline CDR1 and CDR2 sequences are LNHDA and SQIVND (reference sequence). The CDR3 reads CASSMRAQGVHYEQYF. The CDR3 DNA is TGTGCCAGTAGTATGAGAGCCCAGGGGGTACACTACGAGCAGTACTTC.

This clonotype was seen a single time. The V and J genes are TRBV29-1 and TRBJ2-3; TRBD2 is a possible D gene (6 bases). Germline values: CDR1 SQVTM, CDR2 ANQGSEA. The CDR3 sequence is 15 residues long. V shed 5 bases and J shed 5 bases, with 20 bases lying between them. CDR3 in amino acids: CSVPFFGRGLDTQYF. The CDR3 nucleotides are TGCAGCGTTCCCTTTTTTGGGCGGGGACTAGATACGCAGTATTTT.

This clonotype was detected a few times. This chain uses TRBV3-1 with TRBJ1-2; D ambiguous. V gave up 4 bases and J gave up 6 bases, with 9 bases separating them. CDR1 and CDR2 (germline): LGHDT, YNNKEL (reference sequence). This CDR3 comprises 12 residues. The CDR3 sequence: CASSRSMNGYTF. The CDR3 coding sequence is TGTGCCAGCAGCCGGAGTATGAATGGCTACACCTTC.

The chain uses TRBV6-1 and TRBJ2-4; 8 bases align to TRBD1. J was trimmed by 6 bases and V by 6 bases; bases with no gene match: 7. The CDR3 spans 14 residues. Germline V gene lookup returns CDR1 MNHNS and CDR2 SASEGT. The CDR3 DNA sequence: TGTGCCAGCAGGAGAGGACAGGGAGGAAACATTCAGTACTTC. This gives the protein CASRRGQGGNIQYF.

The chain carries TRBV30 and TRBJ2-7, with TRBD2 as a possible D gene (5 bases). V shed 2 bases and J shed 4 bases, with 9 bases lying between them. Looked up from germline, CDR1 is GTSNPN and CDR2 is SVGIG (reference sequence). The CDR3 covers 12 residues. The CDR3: CAWSRGDYEQYF. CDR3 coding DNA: TGTGCCTGGAGTCGGGGAGATTACGAGCAGTACTTC.

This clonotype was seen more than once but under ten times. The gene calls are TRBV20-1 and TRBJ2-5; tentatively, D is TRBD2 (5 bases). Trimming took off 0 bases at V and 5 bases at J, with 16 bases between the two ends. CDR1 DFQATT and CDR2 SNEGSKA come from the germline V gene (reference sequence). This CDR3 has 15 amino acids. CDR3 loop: CSARDSSGMWETQYF. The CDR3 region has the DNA TGCAGTGCTAGAGATTCGTCGGGAATGTGGGAGACCCAGTACTTC.

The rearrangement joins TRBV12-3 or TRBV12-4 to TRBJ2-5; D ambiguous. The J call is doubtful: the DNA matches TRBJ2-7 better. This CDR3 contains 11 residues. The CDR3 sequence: CASSQFVEQYF. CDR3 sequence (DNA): TGTGCCAGCAGCCAGTTTGTCGAGCAGTACTTC.

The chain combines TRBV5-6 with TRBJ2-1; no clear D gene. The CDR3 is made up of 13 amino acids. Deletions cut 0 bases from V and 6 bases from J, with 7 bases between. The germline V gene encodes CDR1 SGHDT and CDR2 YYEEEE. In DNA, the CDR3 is TGTGCCAGCAGCTTGGGGACCCTCAATGAGCAGTTCTTC. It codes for CASSLGTLNEQFF.

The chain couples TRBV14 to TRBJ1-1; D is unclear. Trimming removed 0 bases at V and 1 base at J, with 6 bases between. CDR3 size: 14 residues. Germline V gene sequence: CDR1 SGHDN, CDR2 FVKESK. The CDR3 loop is CASSQDVPNTEAFF. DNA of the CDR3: TGTGCCAGCAGCCAAGATGTTCCGAACACTGAAGCTTTCTTT.

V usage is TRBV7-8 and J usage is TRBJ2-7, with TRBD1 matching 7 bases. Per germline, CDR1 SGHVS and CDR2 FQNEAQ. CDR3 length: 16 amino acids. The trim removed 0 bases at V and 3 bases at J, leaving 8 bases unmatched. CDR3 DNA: TGTGCCAGCAGCTTAGCCGTCGGGACAGAAGTCTACGAGCAGTACTTC. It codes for CASSLAVGTEVYEQYF.

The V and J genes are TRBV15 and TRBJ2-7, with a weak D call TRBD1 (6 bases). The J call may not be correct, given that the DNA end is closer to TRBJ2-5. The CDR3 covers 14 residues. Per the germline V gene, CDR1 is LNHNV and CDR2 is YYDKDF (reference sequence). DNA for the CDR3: TGTGCCACCAGCACCGGGACAACCCAGGAGACCCAGTACTTC. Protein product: CATSTGTTQETQYF.

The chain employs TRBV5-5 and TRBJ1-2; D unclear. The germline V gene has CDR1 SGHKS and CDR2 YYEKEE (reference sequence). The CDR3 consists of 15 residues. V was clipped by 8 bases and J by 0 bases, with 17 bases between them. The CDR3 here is CASSVSPGTNYGYTF. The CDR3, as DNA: TGTGCCAGTAGTGTTTCGCCAGGCACTAACTATGGCTACACCTTC.

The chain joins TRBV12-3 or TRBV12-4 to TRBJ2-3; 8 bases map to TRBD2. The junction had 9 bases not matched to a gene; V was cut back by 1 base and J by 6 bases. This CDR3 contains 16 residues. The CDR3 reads CASSLGYQRERDTQYF. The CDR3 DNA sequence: TGTGCCAGCAGTTTAGGATATCAGCGGGAGAGGGATACGCAGTATTTT.

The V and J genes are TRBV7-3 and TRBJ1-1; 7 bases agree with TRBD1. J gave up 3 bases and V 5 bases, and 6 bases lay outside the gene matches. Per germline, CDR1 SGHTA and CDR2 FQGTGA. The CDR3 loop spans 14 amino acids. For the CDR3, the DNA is TGTGCCAGCAGCCGCGACAGGGCCGACACTGAAGCTTTCTTT. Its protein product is CASSRDRADTEAFF.

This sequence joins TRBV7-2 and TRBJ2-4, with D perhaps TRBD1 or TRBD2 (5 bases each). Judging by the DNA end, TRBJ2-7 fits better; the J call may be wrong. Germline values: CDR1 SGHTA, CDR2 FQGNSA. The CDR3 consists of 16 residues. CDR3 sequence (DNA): TGTGCCAGCAGTCCTAGGGGTCCCGGAGGATCCTACGAGCAGTACTTC. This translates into CASSPRGPGGSYEQYF.

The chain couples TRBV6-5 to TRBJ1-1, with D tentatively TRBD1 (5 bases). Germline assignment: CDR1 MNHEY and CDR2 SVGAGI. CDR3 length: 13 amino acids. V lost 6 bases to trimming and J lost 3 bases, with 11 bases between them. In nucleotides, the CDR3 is TGTGCCAGCAGGAGGTCGGGGGACACTGAAGCTTTCTTT. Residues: CASRRSGDTEAFF.

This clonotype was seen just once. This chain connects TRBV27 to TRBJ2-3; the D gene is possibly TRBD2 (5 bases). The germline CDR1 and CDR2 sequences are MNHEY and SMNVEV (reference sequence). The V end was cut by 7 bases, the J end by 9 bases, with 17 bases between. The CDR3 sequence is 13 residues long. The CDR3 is CASKYGDSLTQYF. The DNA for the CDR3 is TGTGCCAGCAAGTACGGGGATTCCCTGACGCAGTATTTT.

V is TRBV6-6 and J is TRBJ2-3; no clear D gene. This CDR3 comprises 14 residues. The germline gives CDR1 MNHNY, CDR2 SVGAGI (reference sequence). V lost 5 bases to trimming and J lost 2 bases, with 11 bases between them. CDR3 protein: CASSTPISTDTQYF. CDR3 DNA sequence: TGTGCCAGCAGTACCCCTATATCCACAGATACGCAGTATTTT.